The rows below give T cell receptor beta chains drawn from one sample of a study of control samples from healthy donors and cancer patients. Produced via immunoSEQ multiplex PCR; TCRdb's table is partial and in-frame only. The sample gives around 110,000 clones, 75% to 90% of which show up once; about 1.1% is in the top ten. Sequencing was carried out using PBMCs. The source of these receptors is a woman aged 45-65 years with colorectal cancer. The CDR3 runs from the conserved cysteine through the conserved F or W. Each record gives: clone size, J gene, V gene, D gene, CDR3 DNA, CDR3 protein. A D gene is named only where the DNA matches it firmly. Size values are once, few and many counts, or a class for expanded clones, and some rows have none.

-	TRBJ2-5	TRBV9	-	TGTGCCAGCAGCGTAAATGGACAGATGGGATTAGAGACCCAGTACTTC	CASSVNGQMGLETQYF
-	TRBJ2-2	TRBV7-2	TRBD2	TGTGCCAGCAGCCCTACTAGCGGGAGGAGTAGCACCGGGGAGCTGTTTTTT	CASSPTSGRSSTGELFF
-	TRBJ1-2	TRBV5-1	TRBD1	TGCGCCAGCAGCTTGGGCTGGACAGGGGATGGCTACACCTTC	CASSLGWTGDGYTF
-	TRBJ2-3	TRBV19	-	TGTGCCAGTAGTATTCTGGGGGGATTTAGCACAGATACGCAGTATTTT	CASSILGGFSTDTQYF
-	TRBJ2-7	TRBV30	TRBD2	TGTGCCTGGAGGGAAGGTAGCGGGACGTTCTACGAGCAGTACTTC	CAWREGSGTFYEQYF
-	TRBJ1-2	TRBV18	TRBD1	TGTGCCAGCTCACCAGGACAGGGGAATGGCTACACCTTC	CASSPGQGNGYTF
-	TRBJ1-1	TRBV27	TRBD1	TGTGCCAGCAGTTTACGAAGTACCAGGGGGACTGAAGCTTTCTTT	CASSLRSTRGTEAFF
-	TRBJ1-5	TRBV3-1/TRBV3-2	-	TGTGCCAGCAGCCAAGATCGGCGGGACAATCAGCCCCAGCATTTT	CASSQDRRDNQPQHF
-	TRBJ1-6	TRBV2	TRBD1	TGTGCCAGCAGTGAAGCGGGGACAGGGAAATCACCCCTCCACTTT	CASSEAGTGKSPLHF
-	TRBJ2-1	TRBV12-3/TRBV12-4	TRBD2	TGTGCCAGCAGTTTTGGCGGGAGGAACTGGGAGTTCTTC	CASSFGGRNWEFF
-	TRBJ1-5	TRBV18	TRBD1	TGTGCCAGCTCACCAAGGGGGACAGCAGTTCAGCCCCAGCATTTT	CASSPRGTAVQPQHF
few	TRBJ1-6	TRBV4-1	TRBD1	TGCGCCAGCAGCCAAGAAGTGACAGGGGATTCACCCCTCCACTTT	CASSQEVTGDSPLHF
-	TRBJ2-7	TRBV12-3/TRBV12-4	-	TGTGCCAGCGGCGGCCGACGGACGTACGAGCAGTACTTC	CASGGRRTYEQYF
-	TRBJ2-5	TRBV4-2	TRBD2	TGTGCCAGCAGCCAGGCTAGCGGGAGGGGAAGGGAGACCCAGTACTTC	CASSQASGRGRETQYF
-	TRBJ2-4	TRBV2	TRBD2	TGTGCCAGCAGTCCTGGCGGGGGTTCAGTAAACATTCAGTACTTC	CASSPGGGSVNIQYF
-	TRBJ1-5	TRBV15	-	TGTGCCACCAGAGAAGGCGCAGTAGCAAGCAATCAGCCCCAGCATTTT	CATREGAVASNQPQHF
-	TRBJ2-6	TRBV6-1	-	TGTGCCAGCAGTGAACCATTAGCTGGGGCCAACGTCCTGACTTTC	CASSEPLAGANVLTF
-	TRBJ1-6	TRBV15	-	TGTGCCACCAGCAGAGATAGGGGTGGAGGTTCACCCCTCCACTTT	CATSRDRGGGSPLHF
-	TRBJ2-5	TRBV3-1/TRBV3-2	TRBD1	TGTGCCAGCAGCCAAGAGCACGGACAGGGTGTGAATTCGGAGACCCAGTACTTC	CASSQEHGQGVNSETQYF
-	TRBJ2-2	TRBV29-1	TRBD1	TGCAGCGTTGAAGTTGGACAGGGCATCGGGGAGCTGTTTTTT	CSVEVGQGIGELFF
once	TRBJ2-7	TRBV5-1	-	TGCGCCAGCAGCTTGCAACAGGCTTCCTACGAGCAGTACTTC	CASSLQQASYEQYF
-	TRBJ1-2	TRBV19	-	TGTGCCAGTAGTATAGAGAACGCGAACTATGGCTACACCTTC	CASSIENANYGYTF
-	TRBJ2-5	TRBV5-3	-	TGTGCCAGAAGCTTGCAGGGGGGAGACAATTTGGAGACCCAGTACTTC	CARSLQGGDNLETQYF
-	TRBJ2-5	TRBV19	-	TGTGCCTCTAGGGGCACAAACCAAGAGACCCAGTACTTC	CASRGTNQETQYF
once	TRBJ2-3	TRBV10-1	-	TGCGCCAGCATTGGAGGTACGGTGGGAGATACGCAGTATTTT	CASIGGTVGDTQYF
-	TRBJ2-5	TRBV3-1/TRBV3-2	TRBD1	TGTGCCAGCAGCCAACTAGGCCGACAGGGGGAAGAGACCCAGTACTTC	CASSQLGRQGEETQYF
-	TRBJ2-7	TRBV23-1	TRBD2	TGCGCCAGCAGTCAAAAGGCGGGGGGCCCCTACGAGCAGTACTTC	CASSQKAGGPYEQYF
-	TRBJ2-5	TRBV19	-	TGTGCCAGTACCCCAAGGACCAACCAAGAGACCCAGTACTTC	CASTPRTNQETQYF
-	TRBJ2-1	TRBV7-3	-	TGTGCCAGCAGCTTAACCAACGTGGCCGGGGGGCGCAGGAATGAGCAGTTCTTC	CASSLTNVAGGRRNEQFF
-	TRBJ1-1	TRBV19	-	TGTGCCAGTAGTATACGGTCGGACACTGAAGCTTTCTTT	CASSIRSDTEAFF
once	TRBJ1-4	TRBV7-9	-	TGTGCCAGCAGCCCCGACGGGAGAGAAAAACTGTTTTTT	CASSPDGREKLFF
-	TRBJ1-1	TRBV7-9	-	TGTGCCAGCAGCTTAGAGGTGGCAGGTGAAGCTTTCTTT	CASSLEVAGEAFF
-	TRBJ1-2	TRBV19	TRBD1	TGTGCCACTAGACAGGGACCGTACTATGGCTACACCTTC	CATRQGPYYGYTF
once	TRBJ2-1	TRBV28	TRBD2	TGTGCCAGCAGAGACGTCGGGACTAGCGGGGCCTTTTACAATGAGCAGTTCTTC	CASRDVGTSGAFYNEQFF
-	TRBJ1-2	TRBV6-1	-	TGTGCCAGCAGTGATGGGGGTCCCCGGGATATCTACACCTTC	CASSDGGPRDIYTF
once	TRBJ2-1	TRBV7-3	-	TGTGCCAGCAGCTTAGGTCGTTGGGCAGGTGGGGGCAATGAGCAGTTCTTC	CASSLGRWAGGGNEQFF
-	TRBJ2-7	TRBV3-1/TRBV3-2	-	TGTGCCAGCAGCCTTCGAGACTCCTACGAGCAGTACTTC	CASSLRDSYEQYF